This TCR beta chain was documented in a study of T cell repertoires in cytomegalovirus infection (dated by TCRdb to the late 2010s). For context, the study as a whole: The HLA type of each donor mattered for the analysis, because public TCR beta signatures pointed to carriage of CMV infection along with the matching HLA type.

For sequencing, an Illumina HiSeq 1500 was employed. Clones were called with MiXCR by TCRdb after fastp trimmed the public reads at Q25, and only in-frame beta chains were retained. Each CDR3 protein gets just one entry, which takes the most common genes and DNA from the rows behind it. Counted in this sample were 150,000 or so distinct CDR3 sequences; 17% of them appeared once. Of the sample, around 20% falls within the top ten clones. Germline trimming amounts to 3 bases on V and 5 bases on J, with 4 as the count of junction bases outside the gene matches. Spanning cysteine to phenylalanine, the CDR3 consists of 14 amino acids. Just the 42-base CDR3 DNA is kept, in frame starting at base 1. The germline V gene gives CDR1 as MGHRA and CDR2 as YSYEKL. General study outcomes and caveats: Carriers of CMV infection plus the relevant HLA type were discriminated by the cumulative frequency of public TCR beta family members in the study cohort and in an independent approximately 340-donor cohort. The ex vivo response was dominated by HLA-C-restricted CMV-specific TCR beta clonotypes, and the single most frequent clonotype in two of eight donors was supplied by these HLA-C-restricted clonotypes.

This clonotype was seen repeatedly, ten times or more. No cognate antigen has been identified for it. The sample holds no much larger clone one base away, and base qualities are not on file. Sample: CD8+ T cells from PBMCs. The V and J segments used are TRBV4-1 and TRBJ1-1, with 9 bases in between that match TRBD1. The sequence derives from a human donor in good health (CMV status not recorded). Some clones in this sample may be carry-over from other donors' samples. The nucleotide sequence reads TGCGCCAGCAGCCAGGATGACAGGGGGACTGAAGCTTTCTTT. Translation gives CASSQDDRGTEAFF.